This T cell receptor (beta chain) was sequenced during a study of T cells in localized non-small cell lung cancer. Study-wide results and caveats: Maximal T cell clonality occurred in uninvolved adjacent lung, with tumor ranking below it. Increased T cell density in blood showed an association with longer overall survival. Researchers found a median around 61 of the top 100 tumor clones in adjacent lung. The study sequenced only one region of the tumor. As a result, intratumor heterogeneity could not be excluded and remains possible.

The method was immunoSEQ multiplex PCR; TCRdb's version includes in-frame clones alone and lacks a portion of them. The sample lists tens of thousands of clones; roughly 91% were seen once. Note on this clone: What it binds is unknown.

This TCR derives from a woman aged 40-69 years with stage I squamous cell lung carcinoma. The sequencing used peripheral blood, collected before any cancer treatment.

CDR3 DNA sequence: TGTGCCAGCAGCTCCGGGACAGGGGAAGATACGCAGTATTTT. It specifies CASSSGTGEDTQYF. The chain couples TRBV5-6 to TRBJ2-3, with TRBD1 identical over 10 bases. The CDR3 is 14 residues long. The V segment lost 3 bases and the J segment 5 bases; nucleotides outside the gene matches: 3. Germline loops: CDR1 SGHDT, CDR2 YYEEEE.